These 29 T cell receptor beta chains share one sample of origin, sequenced in a study of blood T cell repertoires in COVID-19. Profiled with immunoSEQ multiplex PCR; TCRdb holds only in-frame clones, not every one. Of around 200,000 clones listed, approximately 90% were seen once; the top ten hold approximately 12%. Sequencing was done on a sample of peripheral blood. The receptor source for this set is a young woman who had recovered from COVID-19.

This chain links TRBV2 with TRBJ2-2, with 7 bases matching TRBD1. Germline V gene data show CDR1 as SNHLY and CDR2 as FYNNEI. The CDR3 spans 15 residues. J was trimmed by 4 bases and V by 3 bases; bases with no gene match: 5. The CDR3 bases are TGTGCCAGCAGTGATCACAGGGGTTCCACCGGGGAGCTGTTTTTT. Translating gives CASSDHRGSTGELFF.

The chain combines TRBV5-4 with TRBJ2-1; a possible D gene is TRBD1 (5 bases). Trimming stripped 1 base from V and 5 bases from J, with 10 bases between. The CDR3 totals 14 residues. Germline CDR1 and CDR2: SGHNT and YYREEE (reference sequence). The CDR3 is CASSLNRNNNEQFF. The CDR3 nucleotides read TGTGCCAGCAGCTTGAACAGGAATAACAATGAGCAGTTCTTC.

The chain links TRBV4-2 to TRBJ1-1; D uncertain. V was trimmed by 0 bases and J by 6 bases, leaving 14 bases between them. CDR1 is LGHNA and CDR2 is YNFKEQ in the germline V gene. CDR3 length equals 15 residues. The CDR3: CASSQEPNGESEAFF. Written as DNA, the CDR3 is TGTGCCAGCAGCCAAGAGCCGAACGGAGAATCTGAAGCTTTCTTT.

This clone was counted a single time. The chain employs TRBV4-3 and TRBJ2-1; TRBD2 agrees at 7 bases. CDR1 and CDR2 (germline): LGHNA, YSLEER. With 0 bases clipped from V and 2 bases from J, the junction kept 4 bases outside the gene matches. CDR3 length equals 16 residues. For the CDR3, the DNA is TGCGCCAGCAGCCAAGACGGGCGGGAGCCCTACAATGAGCAGTTCTTC. This gives the protein CASSQDGREPYNEQFF.

The chain has TRBV7-9 and TRBJ2-7; weak D call: TRBD2 (6 bases). V lost 3 bases and J 2 bases, leaving 14 bases between the germline ends. The CDR3 runs to 15 residues. The germline CDR1 and CDR2 sequences are SEHNR and FQNEAQ (reference sequence). The CDR3 sequence is CASSLGSGNAYEQYF. In DNA form, the CDR3 reads TGTGCCAGCAGCTTGGGTAGCGGTAACGCCTACGAGCAGTACTTC.

The rearrangement links TRBV6-5 to TRBJ1-1; 10 nucleotides agree with TRBD1. V dropped 11 bases and J dropped 3; count of bases not matched to a gene: 6. Germline-derived CDR1 and CDR2 are MNHEY and SVGAGI. The CDR3 length is 13 residues. The CDR3 is CAGGTGADTEAFF. As DNA, the CDR3 is TGTGCCGGGGGGACAGGGGCTGACACTGAAGCTTTCTTT.

The genes are TRBV7-9 and TRBJ2-1; 7 nucleotides match TRBD1. V gave up 1 base and J gave up 5 bases; unmatched junction bases: 2. The germline V gene encodes CDR1 SEHNR and CDR2 FQNEAQ (reference sequence). The CDR3 is made up of 14 amino acids. CDR3 sequence: CASSLDGTDNEQFF. The CDR3 nucleotides are TGTGCCAGCAGCTTAGACGGGACAGACAATGAGCAGTTCTTC.

The chain uses TRBV6-2 or TRBV6-3 and TRBJ1-1; D might be TRBD1 (5 bases). Between the trimmed V and J ends, which lost 5 bases and 3 bases, there was a span of 13 bases. The CDR3 extends over 14 amino acids. Germline assignment: CDR1 MNHEY and CDR2 SVGEGT. The DNA for the CDR3 is TGTGCCAGCAGTCCCGCCCGGGGGGACACTGAAGCTTTCTTT. Amino acids: CASSPARGDTEAFF.

The chain combines TRBV15 with TRBJ2-7; D unclear. From germline, CDR1 is LNHNV and CDR2 YYDKDF (reference sequence). Trimming took 4 bases from V and 3 from J, leaving 10 bases between them. The CDR3 length is 13 residues. CDR3 region: CATSIGELYEQYF. The CDR3 bases are TGTGCCACCAGCATAGGAGAGCTCTACGAGCAGTACTTC.

The chain joins TRBV12-5 to TRBJ1-5, with D unresolved. The V gene's germline CDR1 is LGHNT and CDR2 FRNRAP. The CDR3 contains 13 residues. V was shortened by 3 bases and J by 4 bases, with 7 bases between the two germline ends. CDR3 sequence (DNA): TGTGCTAGTGGTTTCTGGAGGAATCAGCCCCAGCATTTT. Translation gives CASGFWRNQPQHF. The full variable domain, with the rest looked up from reference TRBV12-5 and TRBJ1-5, is DARVTQTPRHKVTEMGQEVTMRCQPILGHNTVFWYRQTMMQGLELLAYFRNRAPLDDSGMPKDRFSAEMPDATLATLKIQPSEPRDSAVYFCASGFWRNQPQHFGDGTRLSIL.

The V call is TRBV29-1, the J call TRBJ2-7; 8 bases align to TRBD1. The CDR3 is made up of 13 amino acids. Germline CDR1 reads SQVTM; CDR2 reads ANQGSEA. J lost 4 bases, V lost 7 bases, and 9 bases had no gene match. The CDR3 DNA reads TGCAGCGCCAACAGGGGGATAGGGTACGAGCAGTACTTC. It yields the protein CSANRGIGYEQYF.

J is TRBJ2-7 and V is TRBV28; the D is unclear. Germline values: CDR1 MDHEN, CDR2 SYDVKM. The CDR3 length is 13 residues. Trimming pared 3 bases from V and 0 bases from J, leaving 6 bases between. The CDR3 DNA sequence: TGTGCCAGCAGTTTGGCTAGCTCCTACGAGCAGTACTTC. This codes for CASSLASSYEQYF.

The chain combines TRBV28 with TRBJ2-2, with D tentatively TRBD2 (6 bases). The ends were cut back, 4 bases at V and 7 bases at J, with 13 bases in the middle. This CDR3 spans 14 amino acids. Germline V gives CDR1 MDHEN, CDR2 SYDVKM. The CDR3 loop is CASSSLLGGGELFF. The CDR3 nucleotides read TGTGCCAGCAGTTCCCTACTCGGGGGCGGGGAGCTGTTTTTT.

The chain links TRBV2 to TRBJ1-6, with 9 bases lining up with TRBD1. CDR3 size: 16 residues. The germline V gene encodes CDR1 SNHLY and CDR2 FYNNEI. V lost 4 bases, J lost 9 bases, and 10 bases stayed unmatched. The CDR3 region has the DNA TGTGCCAGCAGTGGGGAGCCGGGACAGGGCAGTTCACCCCTCCACTTT. This codes for CASSGEPGQGSSPLHF.

The rearrangement links TRBV5-6 to TRBJ2-1; D is uncertain. The V and J ends lost 4 bases and 10 bases respectively, with 12 bases between them. CDR1 SGHDT and CDR2 YYEEEE come from the germline V gene. CDR3 length: 12 residues. Here the CDR3 reads CASSGVGKEQFF. Here the CDR3 DNA reads TGTGCCAGCAGCGGAGTGGGTAAGGAGCAGTTCTTC.

A few counts support this clone. The gene calls are TRBV16 and TRBJ1-1; D ambiguous. Germline V gene sequence: CDR1 KGHSY, CDR2 FQNENV. CDR3 length equals 12 residues. The ends were cut back, 4 bases at V and 10 bases at J, with 13 bases in the middle. DNA of the CDR3: TGTGCCAGCAGCCCTGGAAAGGCGGTAGCTTTCTTT. Protein product: CASSPGKAVAFF.

The gene calls are TRBV11-2 and TRBJ2-7; 7 bases align to TRBD1. The CDR3 runs 16 residues. Germline V gives CDR1 SGHAT, CDR2 FQNNGV. V lost 5 bases, J lost 3 bases, and 13 bases stayed unmatched. CDR3 sequence: CASSTRDREIHYEQYF. CDR3 DNA sequence: TGTGCCAGCAGCACGCGCGACAGGGAAATACACTACGAGCAGTACTTC.

This clone was picked up one time. The rearrangement links TRBV4-1 to TRBJ2-2; D ambiguous. The CDR3 extends over 16 amino acids. V shed 3 bases and J shed 0 bases, with 11 bases lying between them. Germline V gene data show CDR1 as MGHRA and CDR2 as YSYEKL. CDR3 sequence: CASSQNHPTNTGELFF. CDR3 DNA sequence: TGCGCCAGCAGCCAGAACCACCCTACGAACACCGGGGAGCTGTTTTTT.

A single count supports this clone. V gene TRBV5-6 combines with J gene TRBJ2-7; D is perhaps TRBD2 (6 bases). Germline values: CDR1 SGHDT, CDR2 YYEEEE. Trimming shortened V by 6 bases and J by 2 bases, and 18 bases separated the two germline ends. The CDR3 spans 15 residues. DNA of the CDR3: TGTGCCAGCACCATGGGGGATTTAGCGGCCTACGAGCAGTACTTC. Its protein product is CASTMGDLAAYEQYF.

V is TRBV12-3 or TRBV12-4 and J is TRBJ2-3, with D possibly matching TRBD1 (5 bases). Trimming took off 6 bases at V and 1 base at J, with 8 bases between the two ends. The CDR3 has 13 residues. This CDR3 reads CASSPRGTDTQYF. The CDR3 nucleotides read TGTGCCAGCAGCCCCAGGGGCACAGATACGCAGTATTTT.

The rearrangement uses TRBV5-4 and TRBJ2-7, with 10 bases matching TRBD2. CDR1 is SGHNT and CDR2 is YYREEE in the germline V gene (reference sequence). V gave up 5 bases and J gave up 3 bases; unmatched junction bases: 8. There are 15 residues in the CDR3. The CDR3 region is CASREGLAENYEQYF. The CDR3, as DNA: TGTGCCAGCAGGGAAGGACTAGCGGAGAACTACGAGCAGTACTTC.

The J gene is TRBJ1-1, the V gene TRBV9; no reliable D call. Deletions cut 0 bases from V and 7 bases from J, with 13 bases between. Germline lookup yields CDR1 SGDLS and CDR2 YYNGEE. The CDR3 consists of 14 residues. The CDR3 loop is CASSVVPGEIEAFF. CDR3 coding DNA: TGTGCCAGCAGCGTAGTACCAGGTGAGATTGAAGCTTTCTTT.

The chain has TRBV19 and TRBJ2-5; 8 bases match TRBD2. CDR1 is LNHDA, CDR2 SQIVND, per germline (reference sequence). The CDR3 runs to 16 residues. V lost 4 bases, J lost 4 bases, and 11 bases stayed unmatched. CDR3 sequence reads: CASSKSGGQIGETQYF. The CDR3 nucleotides read TGTGCCAGTAGTAAATCGGGGGGGCAGATAGGAGAGACCCAGTACTTC.

The chain is built from TRBV5-6 and TRBJ2-7, with 10 bases that match TRBD2. Germline assignment: CDR1 SGHDT and CDR2 YYEEEE. CDR3 size: 14 residues. Germline trimming cut 0 bases from V and 12 bases from J; bases unmatched to any gene: 9. The CDR3 sequence is CASSLGDSGRSGYF. The CDR3 DNA follows: TGTGCCAGCAGCTTGGGGGATAGCGGGAGGTCGGGGTACTTC.

V and J are TRBV18 and TRBJ1-2; D is perhaps TRBD1 (6 bases). Germline CDR1 reads KGHSH; CDR2 reads LQKENI. V dropped 2 bases and J dropped 5 bases, with 15 bases sitting between them. The CDR3 totals 15 residues. CDR3 sequence: CASSPSRTASYGYTF. CDR3 DNA sequence: TGTGCCAGCTCACCATCGCGGACAGCCTCATATGGCTACACCTTC.

The chain uses TRBV18 and TRBJ1-1, with D unclear. V was shortened by 3 bases and J by 4 bases, with 9 bases between the two germline ends. CDR3 length: 13 residues. CDR1 and CDR2 (germline): KGHSH, LQKENI. Here the CDR3 DNA reads TGTGCCAGCTCACCGGAGGTATTCACTGAAGCTTTCTTT. Amino acids: CASSPEVFTEAFF.

The chain links TRBV27 to TRBJ2-7; 8 bases are a match to TRBD2. J gave up 4 bases and V 4 bases, and 6 bases lay outside the gene matches. The germline CDR1 and CDR2 sequences are MNHEY and SMNVEV (reference sequence). The CDR3 loop spans 14 amino acids. The CDR3 spells CASSSRTSFYEQYF. The DNA of the CDR3 is TGTGCCAGCAGTTCGAGGACTAGCTTTTACGAGCAGTACTTC.

The chain carries TRBV7-8 and TRBJ2-1, with 9 bases identical to TRBD2. J gave up 4 bases and V 1 base, and 8 bases lay outside the gene matches. Looked up from germline, CDR1 is SGHVS and CDR2 is FQNEAQ. This CDR3 spans 17 amino acids. This CDR3 is CASSLDSSGNLYNEQFF. CDR3 coding DNA: TGTGCCAGCAGCTTAGATTCTAGCGGGAATTTATACAATGAGCAGTTCTTC.

The chain recombines TRBV7-3 with TRBJ2-7, with D perhaps matching TRBD2 (6 bases). V was shortened by 1 base and J by 3 bases, with 22 bases between the two germline ends. Germline V gene sequence: CDR1 SGHTA, CDR2 FQGTGA. The CDR3 runs 18 residues. CDR3 loop: CASSLKAGPNTNFYEQYF. Here the CDR3 DNA reads TGTGCCAGCAGCTTAAAGGCGGGGCCAAACACGAACTTCTACGAGCAGTACTTC.